The 31 T cell receptor beta chains below all came from one sample that was sequenced in a study of graft-versus-host responses after intestinal transplantation. Measured with immunoSEQ multiplex PCR; TCRdb has only the in-frame clones, and not every one. Among 90,000 to 100,000 clones listed, 86% were seen once. The source material was PBMCs, sampled 255 days after intestinal transplant. The receptor set was obtained from a human patient who received an intestinal transplant, so some T cells may come from the graft donor.

This sequence joins TRBV13 and TRBJ2-1, with a weak D call TRBD1 (5 bases). In germline, CDR1 is PRHDT, CDR2 FYEKMQ (reference sequence). This CDR3 region has 11 residues. Trimming shortened V by 4 bases and J by 7 bases, and 5 bases separated the two germline ends. The CDR3 region is CASSSGNEQFF. CDR3 DNA: TGTGCCAGCAGCTCAGGGAATGAGCAGTTCTTC.

V gene TRBV6-6 combines with J gene TRBJ1-5; 7 nucleotides agree with TRBD1. Trimming took 6 bases from V and 9 from J; bases not matched to a gene: 17. The germline gives CDR1 MNHNY, CDR2 SVGAGI (reference sequence). The CDR3 totals 16 residues. CDR3 DNA: TGTGCCAGCAGAAGGGGAACCGGGACAGTTTTTATGCCCCAGCATTTT. Translated, it gives CASRRGTGTVFMPQHF.

This clone has more than one count but fewer than ten. J is TRBJ2-7 and V is TRBV7-9, with 8 bases fitting TRBD1. This CDR3 is built from 16 residues. The V gene's germline CDR1 is SEHNR and CDR2 FQNEAQ (reference sequence). V lost 5 bases to trimming and J lost 5 bases; unmatched junction nucleotides: 14. The CDR3 loop reads CASSTNPAGQENEQYF. The CDR3 nucleotides read TGTGCCAGCAGCACTAATCCCGCGGGACAGGAAAACGAGCAGTACTTC.

This rearrangement joins TRBV5-1 to TRBJ1-4; D may be TRBD1 (5 bases). The V gene's germline CDR1 is SGHRS and CDR2 YFSETQ. The CDR3 totals 18 residues. Trimming took off 0 bases at V and 0 bases at J, with 15 bases between the two ends. The DNA for the CDR3 is TGCGCCAGCAGCTTGGGGTTAACAGGAGCCGCAACTAATGAAAAACTGTTTTTT. Translating gives CASSLGLTGAATNEKLFF.

V usage is TRBV28 and J usage is TRBJ2-5; no firm D call. The germline V gene has CDR1 MDHEN and CDR2 SYDVKM. V was pared by 6 bases and J by 1 base, with 9 bases between. This CDR3 comprises 13 residues. CDR3: CASSPHSQETQYF. In nucleotides, the CDR3 is TGTGCCAGCAGCCCCCACAGCCAAGAGACCCAGTACTTC. Filled out from reference TRBV28 and TRBJ2-5, the complete variable domain reads DVKVTQSSRYLVKRTGEKVFLECVQDMDHENMFWYRQDPGLGLRLIYFSYDVKMKEKGDIPEGYSVSREKKERFSLILESASTNQTSMYLCASSPHSQETQYFGPGTRLLVL.

The chain links TRBV15 to TRBJ2-7; D ambiguous. The germline V and J ends were trimmed by 0 bases and 2 bases, with 11 bases remaining between them. Germline V gene sequence: CDR1 LNHNV, CDR2 YYDKDF (reference sequence). This CDR3 is 15 amino acids long. This CDR3 is CATSRESVATYEQYF. The CDR3 nucleotides are TGTGCCACCAGCAGAGAGTCGGTCGCAACCTACGAGCAGTACTTC.

The chain couples TRBV9 to TRBJ2-7; no reliable D call. This CDR3 is built from 16 residues. V was cut by 1 base and J by 0 bases, with 14 bases left in between. Per the germline V gene, CDR1 is SGDLS and CDR2 is YYNGEE. CDR3 loop: CASSVWWQASSYEQYF. The CDR3 nucleotides read TGTGCCAGCAGCGTATGGTGGCAGGCGAGCTCCTACGAGCAGTACTTC.

The V and J genes are TRBV28 and TRBJ2-7; 12 bases fit TRBD1. With V trimmed by 5 bases and J by 4 bases, 12 bases remained unmatched. The CDR3 is 17 amino acids. Germline V gives CDR1 MDHEN, CDR2 SYDVKM. In DNA, the CDR3 is TGTGCCAGCAGTCCACCTCCCGGGACAGGGGGCGTATACGAGCAGTACTTC. Its protein product is CASSPPPGTGGVYEQYF. Together with reference TRBV28 and TRBJ2-7, the CDR3 gives the full variable domain: DVKVTQSSRYLVKRTGEKVFLECVQDMDHENMFWYRQDPGLGLRLIYFSYDVKMKEKGDIPEGYSVSREKKERFSLILESASTNQTSMYLCASSPPPGTGGVYEQYFGPGTRLTVT.

The V gene is TRBV6-1, the J gene TRBJ1-3; 10 nucleotides line up with TRBD1. V lost 5 bases to trimming and J lost 4 bases; unmatched junction nucleotides: 5. CDR1 is MNHNS and CDR2 is SASEGT in the germline V gene. The CDR3 loop spans 15 amino acids. For the CDR3, the DNA is TGTGCCAGCAGTCTGACAGGGGGCTCCGGAAACACCATATATTTT. It is translated as CASSLTGGSGNTIYF.

The chain carries TRBV5-1 and TRBJ2-3, with D possibly matching TRBD2 (6 bases). Germline-derived CDR1 and CDR2 are SGHRS and YFSETQ. V lost 4 bases, J lost 2 bases, and 14 bases lay in between. This CDR3 region has 15 residues. CDR3 residues: CASSQDYSFTDTQYF. For the CDR3, the DNA is TGCGCCAGCAGCCAGGACTATTCCTTCACAGATACGCAGTATTTT.

The V and J genes are TRBV21-1 and TRBJ1-1; TRBD1 reflects the table's D call only, with no check against the DNA. TRBV21-1 is deemed a pseudogene. The CDR3 extends over 17 amino acids. CDR3 in DNA: TGTGCCAGCAATTTAAACAGGGAACGCCGACCATGCACTGAAGCTTTCTTT. It codes for CASNLNRERRPCTEAFF.

V usage is TRBV4-1 and J usage is TRBJ2-7, with 7 bases matching TRBD1. Germline loops: CDR1 MGHRA, CDR2 YSYEKL. Trimming cost V 1 base and J 2 bases; bases outside gene matches: 11. CDR3 length: 17 amino acids. This chain's CDR3 is CASSQVRQGETTYEQYF. The CDR3 DNA sequence: TGCGCCAGCAGCCAAGTAAGGCAGGGGGAAACTACCTACGAGCAGTACTTC.

This chain connects TRBV2 to TRBJ1-4, with a weak D call TRBD1 (6 bases). The CDR3 covers 14 residues. Trimming took 1 base from V and 7 from J, leaving 10 bases between them. Germline values: CDR1 SNHLY, CDR2 FYNNEI. For the CDR3, the DNA is TGTGCCAGCAGTGAAGAGGGGGGTGGTGAAAAACTGTTTTTT. Residues: CASSEEGGGEKLFF.

The V and J genes are TRBV19 and TRBJ2-7, with D maybe TRBD1 (5 bases). CDR1 is LNHDA and CDR2 is SQIVND in the germline V gene (reference sequence). V gave up 4 bases and J gave up 9 bases, with 10 bases separating them. The length of the CDR3 is 11 residues. This chain's CDR3 is CASSSRDRQYF. The CDR3 bases are TGTGCCAGTAGTAGCAGGGATCGGCAGTACTTC.

This chain links TRBV27 with TRBJ2-5, with D unresolved. The CDR3 runs 15 residues. Trimming removed 3 bases from V and 1 base from J, with 12 bases in between. Germline lookup yields CDR1 MNHEY and CDR2 SMNVEV (reference sequence). CDR3: CASSFGGRPQETQYF. The CDR3 DNA follows: TGTGCCAGCAGTTTCGGTGGCAGGCCCCAAGAGACCCAGTACTTC.

The gene calls are TRBV15 and TRBJ1-5; D not resolved. V was pared by 5 bases and J by 1 base, with 12 bases between. Germline V gene sequence: CDR1 LNHNV, CDR2 YYDKDF (reference sequence). The CDR3 runs to 15 residues. CDR3 residues: CATSSVGMSNQPQHF. Here the CDR3 DNA reads TGTGCCACCAGCTCCGTGGGGATGAGCAATCAGCCCCAGCATTTT.

The chain recombines TRBV18 with TRBJ1-6; D is unclear. Trimming cost V 4 bases and J 10 bases, with 11 bases left between them. This CDR3 has 13 residues. Germline V gene lookup returns CDR1 KGHSH and CDR2 LQKENI. CDR3 DNA: TGTGCCAGCTCACAGGGAATAGGGTCACCCCTCCACTTT. Amino acids: CASSQGIGSPLHF.

The chain carries TRBV15 and TRBJ1-2, with D possibly matching TRBD1 (6 bases). Germline loops: CDR1 LNHNV, CDR2 YYDKDF (reference sequence). The CDR3 is made up of 16 amino acids. V gave up 1 base and J gave up 0 bases, with 12 bases separating them. The CDR3 protein is CATSRGRGTANYGYTF. The CDR3 DNA is TGTGCCACCAGCAGAGGCAGGGGAACGGCTAACTATGGCTACACCTTC. The complete variable domain, with remaining parts taken from reference TRBV15 and TRBJ1-2, reads DAMVIQNPRYQVTQFGKPVTLSCSQTLNHNVMYWYQQKSSQAPKLLFHYYDKDFNNEADTPDNFQSRRPNTSFCFLDIRSPGLGDTAMYLCATSRGRGTANYGYTFGSGTRLTVV.

V usage is TRBV21-1 and J usage is TRBJ2-7; TRBD2 is taken as the D call from the table, unchecked against the DNA. TRBV21-1 is annotated as a pseudogene. The CDR3 runs 14 residues. The CDR3 DNA reads as TGTGCCAGCAGCAGGAGGAGGGGAACCTACGAGCAGTACTTC. It translates to CASSRRRGTYEQYF.

The J gene is TRBJ1-5, the V gene TRBV28, with a weak D call TRBD1 (5 bases). CDR1 is MDHEN and CDR2 is SYDVKM in the germline V gene. Between the trimmed V and J ends, which lost 3 bases and 4 bases, there was a span of 16 bases. The CDR3 extends over 16 amino acids. This CDR3 is CASSFRQGLANQPQHF. The CDR3 DNA follows: TGTGCCAGCAGTTTCAGGCAGGGCCTCGCTAATCAGCCCCAGCATTTT.

Points on this clone: The conserved final phenylalanine or tryptophan is absent from the CDR3, which likely points to a read error. V usage is TRBV5-1 and J usage is TRBJ1-2; 10 nucleotides align to TRBD1. V lost 3 bases to trimming and J lost 4 bases; unmatched junction nucleotides: 0. Germline CDR1 reads SGHRS; CDR2 reads YFSETQ. The CDR3 has 13 amino acids. The CDR3 nucleotides are TGCGCCAGCAGCTGGGACAGGGGCTATGGCTACACCCTC. This sequence encodes CASSWDRGYGYTL.

V is TRBV7-9 and J is TRBJ1-4, with 9 bases that match TRBD1. Germline loops: CDR1 SEHNR, CDR2 FQNEAQ (reference sequence). The CDR3 consists of 14 residues. Trimming cost V 5 bases and J 6 bases; bases outside gene matches: 4. The CDR3 sequence: CASSPQGAHEKLFF. The DNA for the CDR3 is TGTGCCAGCAGCCCACAGGGGGCTCATGAAAAACTGTTTTTT.

V gene TRBV19 combines with J gene TRBJ1-5; no clear D gene. V was cut by 6 bases and J by 0 bases, with 6 bases left in between. In germline, CDR1 is LNHDA, CDR2 SQIVND (reference sequence). The CDR3 consists of 13 residues. CDR3 in amino acids: CASRANSNQPQHF. As DNA, the CDR3 is TGTGCCAGTAGGGCTAATAGCAATCAGCCCCAGCATTTT.

This rearrangement joins TRBV5-1 to TRBJ2-5, with D perhaps matching TRBD1 (6 bases). The CDR3 is 13 amino acids. The V end was cut by 1 base, the J end by 3 bases, with 7 bases between. Germline V gene lookup returns CDR1 SGHRS and CDR2 YFSETQ. In DNA form, the CDR3 reads TGCGCCAGCAGCTTGAGGACAGAAGAGACCCAGTACTTC. Translation gives CASSLRTEETQYF. The whole variable domain, filled in from reference TRBV5-1 and TRBJ2-5, reads KAGVTQTPRYLIKTRGQQVTLSCSPISGHRSVSWYQQTPGQGLQFLFEYFSETQRNKGNFPGRFSGRQFSNSRSEMNVSTLELGDSALYLCASSLRTEETQYFGPGTRLLVL.

This clone has just one count. The CDR3 loop reads CASSFDERDYEQYV. The CDR3 DNA reads as TGTGCCAGCAGCTTCGACGAGCGGGACTACGAGCAGTACGTC. The J gene is TRBJ2-7, the V gene TRBV7-9; 7 nucleotides match TRBD2. V gave up 3 bases and J gave up 3 bases; unmatched junction bases: 5. The CDR3 contains 14 residues. Looked up from germline, CDR1 is SEHNR and CDR2 is FQNEAQ (reference sequence).

The chain employs TRBV29-1 and TRBJ2-5, with TRBD1 matching over 12 bases. The CDR3 has 17 residues. Germline V gene data show CDR1 as SQVTM and CDR2 as ANQGSEA. The J segment lost 9 bases and the V segment lost 6 bases, leaving 20 bases of the junction unmatched. CDR3 protein: CSVSRTGTGGRGRAQYF. Written as DNA, the CDR3 is TGCAGCGTCTCCAGGACCGGGACAGGGGGCCGAGGTCGCGCCCAGTACTTC.

The gene calls are TRBV10-3 and TRBJ2-2; TRBD2 matches 12 bases. The CDR3 is made up of 18 amino acids. CDR1 is ENHRY and CDR2 is SYGVKD in the germline V gene. V trimming: 0 bases; J trimming: 2 bases; junction bases outside the gene matches: 4. The CDR3 loop is CAISESPSGGVNTGELFF. The CDR3 bases are TGTGCCATCAGTGAGTCGCCTAGCGGGGGGGTAAACACCGGGGAGCTGTTTTTT.

The rearrangement links TRBV9 to TRBJ2-1; D gene unclear. Germline CDR1 SGDLS, CDR2 YYNGEE. This CDR3 is 14 amino acids long. Trimming pared 0 bases from V and 4 bases from J, leaving 8 bases between. The DNA for the CDR3 is TGTGCCAGCAGCGTAGTGCCCCCATACAATGAGCAGTTCTTC. Translating gives CASSVVPPYNEQFF.

The genes are TRBV27 and TRBJ2-7, with D perhaps matching TRBD1 (5 bases). Germline assignment: CDR1 MNHEY and CDR2 SMNVEV (reference sequence). The CDR3 length is 13 residues. Trimming left V 3 bases short and J 0 bases short, with 6 bases between. The CDR3 spells CASSFGASYEQYF. The CDR3 DNA is TGTGCCAGCAGTTTTGGGGCCTCCTACGAGCAGTACTTC.

The chain is built from TRBV6-1 and TRBJ2-3, with 11 bases aligning to TRBD2. Trimming removed 10 bases from V and 4 bases from J; junction bases left unmatched: 10. The germline CDR1 and CDR2 sequences are MNHNS and SASEGT. The CDR3 covers 15 residues. The CDR3 spells CATLMVAGGPDTQYF. The CDR3 DNA sequence: TGTGCCACCTTGATGGTAGCGGGGGGGCCAGATACGCAGTATTTT.

Only one count was recorded for this clone. The V and J genes are TRBV7-9 and TRBJ2-4, with a possible D match to TRBD1 (5 bases). Germline CDR1 SEHNR, CDR2 FQNEAQ (reference sequence). This CDR3 is 15 amino acids long. V was trimmed by 2 bases and J by 0 bases, leaving 8 bases between them. The CDR3 region is CASSLSGLAKNIQYF. DNA for the CDR3: TGTGCCAGCAGCTTATCAGGGCTAGCCAAAAACATTCAGTACTTC.